This T cell receptor (beta chain) was found in a study of CD8 T cells in ankylosing spondylitis. Points from the study as a whole: Blood of patients with ankylosing spondylitis appeared to be characterized by a TCR beta motif of 8 or 9 highly homologous variants.

As the method for making TCR beta libraries, quantitative 5'-RACE with molecular barcodes was used. TCRdb re-called the 5' RACE reads with MiXCR, one entry per CDR3 protein. The profile shows more than 650,000 distinct CDR3 sequences, about 11% of them singletons. At least ten counts were recorded for this clonotype. As yet, its antigen is unknown. Trimming left V 5 bases short and J 2 bases short, with 12 bases between. This CDR3 has 14 residues. The rearrangement uses TRBV12-3 or TRBV12-4 and TRBJ1-2, with D tentatively TRBD1 (5 bases). The sequencing input was blood, either unsorted or a sorted T cell fraction (not recorded which). This clonotype was obtained from a male donor with ankylosing spondylitis. DNA for the CDR3: TGTGCCAGCAGTACCGGGGGTCCAAACTATGGCTACACCTTC. Its protein is CASSTGGPNYGYTF.